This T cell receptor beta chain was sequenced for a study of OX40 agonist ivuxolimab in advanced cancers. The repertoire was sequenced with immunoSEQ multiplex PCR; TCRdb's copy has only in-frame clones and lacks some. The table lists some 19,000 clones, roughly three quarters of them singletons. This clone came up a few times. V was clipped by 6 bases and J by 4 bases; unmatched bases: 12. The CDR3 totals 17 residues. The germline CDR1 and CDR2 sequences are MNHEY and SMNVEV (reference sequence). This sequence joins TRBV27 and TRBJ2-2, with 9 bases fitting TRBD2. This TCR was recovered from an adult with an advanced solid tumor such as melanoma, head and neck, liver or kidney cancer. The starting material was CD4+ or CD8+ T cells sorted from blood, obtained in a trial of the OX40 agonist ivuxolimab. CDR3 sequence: CASSLNSGGPSTGELFF. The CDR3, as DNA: TGTGCCAGCAGCTTAAATAGCGGGGGCCCCTCCACCGGGGAGCTGTTTTTT.